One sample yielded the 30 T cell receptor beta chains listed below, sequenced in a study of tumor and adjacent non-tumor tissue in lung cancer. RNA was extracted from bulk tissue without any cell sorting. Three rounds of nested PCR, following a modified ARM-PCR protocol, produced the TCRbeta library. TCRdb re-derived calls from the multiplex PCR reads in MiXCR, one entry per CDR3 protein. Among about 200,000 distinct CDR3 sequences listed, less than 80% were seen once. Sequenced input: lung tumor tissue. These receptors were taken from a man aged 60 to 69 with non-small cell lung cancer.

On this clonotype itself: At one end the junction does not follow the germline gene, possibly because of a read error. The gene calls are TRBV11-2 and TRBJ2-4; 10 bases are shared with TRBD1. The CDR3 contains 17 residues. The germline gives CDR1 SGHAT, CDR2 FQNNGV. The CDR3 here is CASSLGGTGVAKNIQYF. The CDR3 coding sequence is TGTGCTAGCAGCTTAGGGGGGACAGGGGTTGCCAAAAACATTCAGTACTTC.

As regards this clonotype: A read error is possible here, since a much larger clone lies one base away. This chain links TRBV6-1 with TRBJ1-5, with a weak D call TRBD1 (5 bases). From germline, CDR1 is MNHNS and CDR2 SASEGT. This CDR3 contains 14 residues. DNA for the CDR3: TGTGCCAGCAGTGGAGGGACGTCCCAGGAGCCCCAGGATTTT. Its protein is CASSGGTSQEPQDF.

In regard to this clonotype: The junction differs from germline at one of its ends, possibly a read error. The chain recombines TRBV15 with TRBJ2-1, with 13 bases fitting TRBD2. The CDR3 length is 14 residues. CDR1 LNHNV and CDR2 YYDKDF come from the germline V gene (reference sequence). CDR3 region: CATRGTSGNNEHFF. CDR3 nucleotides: TGTGCCACCAGGGGGACTAGCGGGAACAATGAGCATTTCTTC.

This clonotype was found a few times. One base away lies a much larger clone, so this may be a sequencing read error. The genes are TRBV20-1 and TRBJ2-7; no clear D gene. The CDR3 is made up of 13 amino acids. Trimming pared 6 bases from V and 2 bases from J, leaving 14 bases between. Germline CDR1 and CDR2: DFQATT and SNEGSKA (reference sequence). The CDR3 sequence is CSALNSQTYEQYF. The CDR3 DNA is TGCAGTGCGTTGAACAGTCAAACCTACGAGCAGTACTTC.

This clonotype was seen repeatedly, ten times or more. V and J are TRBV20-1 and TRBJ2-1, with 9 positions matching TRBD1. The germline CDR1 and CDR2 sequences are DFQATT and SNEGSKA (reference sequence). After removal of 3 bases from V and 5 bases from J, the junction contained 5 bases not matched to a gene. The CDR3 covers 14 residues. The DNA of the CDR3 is TGCAGTGCTAGGAGACAGGGGGGACACAATGAGCAGTTCTTC. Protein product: CSARRQGGHNEQFF.

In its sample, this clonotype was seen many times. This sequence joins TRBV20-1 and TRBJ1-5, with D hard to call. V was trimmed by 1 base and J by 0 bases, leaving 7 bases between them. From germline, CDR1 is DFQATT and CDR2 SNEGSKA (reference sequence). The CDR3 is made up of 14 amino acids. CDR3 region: CSARVTYSNQPQHF. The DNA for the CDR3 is TGCAGTGCTAGAGTTACTTATAGCAATCAGCCCCAGCATTTT.

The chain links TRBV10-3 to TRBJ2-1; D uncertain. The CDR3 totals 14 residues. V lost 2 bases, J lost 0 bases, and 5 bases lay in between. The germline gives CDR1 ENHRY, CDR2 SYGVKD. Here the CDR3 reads CAISEDASYNEQFF. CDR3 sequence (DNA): TGTGCCATCAGTGAGGACGCCTCCTACAATGAGCAGTTCTTC.

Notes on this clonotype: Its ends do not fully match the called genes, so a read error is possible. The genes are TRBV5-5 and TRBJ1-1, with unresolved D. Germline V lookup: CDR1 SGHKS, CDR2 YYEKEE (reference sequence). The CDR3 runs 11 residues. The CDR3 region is CVSSLDTEAFF. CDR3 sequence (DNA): TGTGTCAGCAGCTTGGATACTGAAGCTTTCTTT.

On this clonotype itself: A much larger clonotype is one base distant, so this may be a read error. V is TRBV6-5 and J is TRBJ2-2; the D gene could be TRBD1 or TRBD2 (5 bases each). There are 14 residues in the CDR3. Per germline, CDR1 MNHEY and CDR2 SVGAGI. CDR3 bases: TGTGTCAGCAGCCGGGACGGGAACACCGGGGAGCTGTTTTTT. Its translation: CVSSRDGNTGELFF.

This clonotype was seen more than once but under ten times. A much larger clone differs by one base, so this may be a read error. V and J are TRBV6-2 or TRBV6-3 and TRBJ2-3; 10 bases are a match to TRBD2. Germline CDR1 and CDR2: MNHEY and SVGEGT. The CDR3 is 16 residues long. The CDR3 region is CTSSYGAGGHTDTQYF. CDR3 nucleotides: TGTACCAGCAGTTACGGAGCGGGGGGGCACACAGATACGCAGTATTTT.

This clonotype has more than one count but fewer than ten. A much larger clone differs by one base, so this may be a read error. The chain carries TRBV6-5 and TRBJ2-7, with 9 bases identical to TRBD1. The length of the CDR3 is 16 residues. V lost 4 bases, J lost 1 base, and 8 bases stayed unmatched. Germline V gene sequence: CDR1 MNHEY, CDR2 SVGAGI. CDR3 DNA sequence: TGTGCCAGCAGTTGCTCGTTACAGGGGGCTTCCTACGAGCAGTACTTC. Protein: CASSCSLQGASYEQYF.

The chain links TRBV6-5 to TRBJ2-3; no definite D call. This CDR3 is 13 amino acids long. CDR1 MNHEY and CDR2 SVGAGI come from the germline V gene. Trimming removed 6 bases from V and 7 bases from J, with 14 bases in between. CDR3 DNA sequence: TGTGCCAGCAGGCCATCGCAGGTGTATACGCAGTATTTT. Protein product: CASRPSQVYTQYF.

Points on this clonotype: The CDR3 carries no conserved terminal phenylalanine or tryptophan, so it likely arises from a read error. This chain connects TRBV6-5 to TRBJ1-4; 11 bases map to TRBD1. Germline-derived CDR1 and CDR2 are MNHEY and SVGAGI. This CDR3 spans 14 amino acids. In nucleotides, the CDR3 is TGTACCAGCAGCCAGGACAGGGGGCAAAAAAAACTGTTTTAT. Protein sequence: CTSSQDRGQKKLFY.

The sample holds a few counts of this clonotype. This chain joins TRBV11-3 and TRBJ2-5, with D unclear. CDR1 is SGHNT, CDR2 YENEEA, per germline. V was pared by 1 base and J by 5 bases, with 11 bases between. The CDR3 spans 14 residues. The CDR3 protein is CASSLGTVYETQYF. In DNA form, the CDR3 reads TGTGCCAGCAGCTTAGGTACAGTATACGAGACCCAGTACTTC.

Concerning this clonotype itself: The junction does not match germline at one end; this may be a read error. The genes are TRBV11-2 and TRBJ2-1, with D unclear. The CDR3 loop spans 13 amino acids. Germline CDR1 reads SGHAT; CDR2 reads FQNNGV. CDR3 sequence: CASSSALCNEQFF. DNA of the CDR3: TGTGCCAGCAGCTCTGCATTATGCAATGAACAGTTCTTC.

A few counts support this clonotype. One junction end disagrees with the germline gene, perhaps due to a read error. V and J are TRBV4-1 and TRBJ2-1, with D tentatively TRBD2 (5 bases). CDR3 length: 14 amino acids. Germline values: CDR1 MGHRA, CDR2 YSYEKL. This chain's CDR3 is CASSQRAAYIAQLF. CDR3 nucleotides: TGCGCCAGCAGCCAAAGAGCGGCTTATATAGCGCAGTTGTTC.

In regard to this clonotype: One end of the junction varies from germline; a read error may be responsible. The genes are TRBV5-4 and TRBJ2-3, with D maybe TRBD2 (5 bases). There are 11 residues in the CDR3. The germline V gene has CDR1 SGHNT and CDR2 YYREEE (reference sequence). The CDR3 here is CASSSRDTHYF. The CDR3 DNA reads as TGTGCCAGCAGCTCACGGGATACGCATTATTTT.

CDR3 in amino acids: CNAAARAVGTYEQYF. For the CDR3, the DNA is TGCAATGCCGCTGCAAGGGCAGTCGGAACCTACGAGCAGTACTTC. The chain combines TRBV20-1 with TRBJ2-7; D is unresolved. CDR3 length: 15 amino acids. The germline CDR1 and CDR2 sequences are DFQATT and SNEGSKA (reference sequence).

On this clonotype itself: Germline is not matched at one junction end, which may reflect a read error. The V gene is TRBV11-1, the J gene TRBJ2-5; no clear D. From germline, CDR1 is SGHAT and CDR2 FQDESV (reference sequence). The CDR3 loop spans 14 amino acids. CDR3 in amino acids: CACSFTPVGETQYF. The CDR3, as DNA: TGTGCCTGCAGCTTTACGCCAGTTGGAGAGACCCAGTACTTC.

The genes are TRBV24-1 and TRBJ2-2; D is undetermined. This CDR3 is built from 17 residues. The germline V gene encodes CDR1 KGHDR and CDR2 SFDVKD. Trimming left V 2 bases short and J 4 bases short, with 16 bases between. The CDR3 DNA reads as TGTGCCACCAGTGATTCGGGTAGGAGCTCCTTCACCGGGGAGCTGTTTTTT. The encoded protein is CATSDSGRSSFTGELFF.

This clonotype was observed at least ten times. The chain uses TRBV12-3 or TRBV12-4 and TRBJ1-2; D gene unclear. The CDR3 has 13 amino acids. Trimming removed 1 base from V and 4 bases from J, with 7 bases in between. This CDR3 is CASSLGETYGYTF. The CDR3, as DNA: TGTGCCAGCAGTTTAGGGGAGACCTATGGCTACACCTTC.

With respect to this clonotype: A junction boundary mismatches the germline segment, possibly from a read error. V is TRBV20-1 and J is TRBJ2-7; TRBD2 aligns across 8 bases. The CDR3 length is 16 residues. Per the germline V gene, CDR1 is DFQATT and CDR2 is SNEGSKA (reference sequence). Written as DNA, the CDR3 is TGCAGTGTTAGAGACGCCATACGGGGGGGCCTCAACGAGCAGTACTTC. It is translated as CSVRDAIRGGLNEQYF.

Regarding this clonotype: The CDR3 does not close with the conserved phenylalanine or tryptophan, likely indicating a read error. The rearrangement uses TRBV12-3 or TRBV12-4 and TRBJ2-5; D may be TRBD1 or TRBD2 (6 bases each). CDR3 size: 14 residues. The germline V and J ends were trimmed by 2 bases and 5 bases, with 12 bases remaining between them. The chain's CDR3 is CASSLSTGRETQYL. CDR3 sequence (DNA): TGTGCCAGCAGTTTAAGTACAGGGAGGGAGACCCAGTACCTC.

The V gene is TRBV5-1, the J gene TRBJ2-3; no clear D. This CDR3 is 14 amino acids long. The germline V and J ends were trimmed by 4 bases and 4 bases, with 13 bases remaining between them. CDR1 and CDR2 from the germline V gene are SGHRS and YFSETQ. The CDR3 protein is CASSALGYPDTQYF. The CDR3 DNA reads TGCGCCAGCAGCGCGCTGGGTTACCCAGATACGCAGTATTTT.

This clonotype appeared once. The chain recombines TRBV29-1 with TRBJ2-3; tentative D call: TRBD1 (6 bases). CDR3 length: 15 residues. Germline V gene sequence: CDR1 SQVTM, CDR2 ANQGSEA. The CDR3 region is CNVGQGALGTDTQYF. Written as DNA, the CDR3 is TGCAACGTGGGACAAGGGGCATTGGGCACAGATACGCAGTATTTT.

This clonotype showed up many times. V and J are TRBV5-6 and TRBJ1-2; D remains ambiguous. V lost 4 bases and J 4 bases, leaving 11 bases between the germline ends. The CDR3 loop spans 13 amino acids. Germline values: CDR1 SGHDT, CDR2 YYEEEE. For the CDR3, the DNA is TGTGCCAGCAGCGATGACACGGCCTATGGCTACACCTTC. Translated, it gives CASSDDTAYGYTF.

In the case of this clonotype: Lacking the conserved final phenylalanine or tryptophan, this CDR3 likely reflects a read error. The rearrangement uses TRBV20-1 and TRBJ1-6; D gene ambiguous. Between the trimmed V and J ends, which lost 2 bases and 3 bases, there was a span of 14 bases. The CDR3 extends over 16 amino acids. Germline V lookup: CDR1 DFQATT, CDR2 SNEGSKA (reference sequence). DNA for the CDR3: TGCAGTGCTAGATCCGACCGGTACAGCTATAATTCACCCCTCCACCTT. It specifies CSARSDRYSYNSPLHL.

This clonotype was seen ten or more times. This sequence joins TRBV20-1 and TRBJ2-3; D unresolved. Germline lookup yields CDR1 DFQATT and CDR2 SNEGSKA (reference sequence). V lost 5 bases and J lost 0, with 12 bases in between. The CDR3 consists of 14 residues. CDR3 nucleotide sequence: TGCAGTGCTCCTTTCAGGCCTAGCACAGATACGCAGTATTTT. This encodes CSAPFRPSTDTQYF.

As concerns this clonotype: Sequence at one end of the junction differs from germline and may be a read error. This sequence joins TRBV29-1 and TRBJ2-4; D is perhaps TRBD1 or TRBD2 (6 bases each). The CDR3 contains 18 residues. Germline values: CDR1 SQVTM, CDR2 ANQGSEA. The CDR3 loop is CSVEHPEGGRRAKNTQYF. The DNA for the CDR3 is TGCAGCGTTGAACACCCGGAGGGGGGCAGGCGGGCCAAAAACACTCAGTACTTC.

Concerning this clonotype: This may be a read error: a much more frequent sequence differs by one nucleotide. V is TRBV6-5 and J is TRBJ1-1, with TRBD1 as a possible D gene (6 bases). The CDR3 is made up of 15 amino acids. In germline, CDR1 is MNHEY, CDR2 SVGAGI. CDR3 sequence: CTSTIRGGSYTEAFF. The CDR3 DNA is TGTACCAGCACTATCCGGGGGGGCTCATACACTGAAGCTTTCTTT.